This T cell receptor (beta chain) was profiled in a study of glioma-infiltrating T cells after dendritic cell vaccination. Turning to the study itself: Autologous tumor lysate was loaded overnight onto monocyte-derived dendritic cells grown seven days with IL-4 and GM-CSF.

The CDR3 has 16 residues. CDR1 MNHEY and CDR2 SVGAGI come from the germline V gene. V gave up 2 bases and J gave up 1 base; unmatched junction bases: 4. TCRB CDR3 was amplified from 2 ug genomic DNA or less. The data were produced by immunoSEQ multiplex PCR, yet TCRdb's version contains in-frame clones alone and is incomplete. Seen here are approximately 50,000 clones, 85% observed once, and the top ten hold around 8.3%. The sample's time point: after dendritic cell vaccination, including at tumor progression/relapse. The sample in question was blood, obtained after dendritic cell vaccination. The chain employs TRBV6-5 and TRBJ2-5; 10 bases fit TRBD2. This receptor was obtained from a human donor with glioblastoma. The CDR3 is CASSYQSGGAQETQYF. Written as DNA, the CDR3 is TGTGCCAGCAGTTACCAGAGCGGGGGGGCCCAAGAGACCCAGTACTTC.